These 30 T cell receptor beta chains were all obtained from the same sample, sequenced in a study of response to subunit inactivated influenza vaccine. TCRdb re-called the RT-PCR reads through MiXCR, storing one row per CDR3 protein. The sample has 700,000 to 900,000 distinct CDR3 sequences, around 20% seen once. The specimen comprised PBMCs from blood, sampled roughly 5 days after vaccination. The receptors come from a man aged 50 or older who received an inactivated influenza vaccine.

This clonotype was picked up many times. The rearrangement links TRBV4-2 to TRBJ2-7, with 8 positions matching TRBD1. The V gene end was trimmed by 1 base and the J gene end by 0 bases; junction bases not matched to a gene: 5. Germline V gene data show CDR1 as LGHNA and CDR2 as YNFKEQ. The CDR3 is 16 residues long. The chain's CDR3 is CASSQGTGRNSYEQYF. The CDR3 nucleotides are TGTGCCAGCAGCCAAGGGACAGGGCGGAACTCCTACGAGCAGTACTTC.

This clonotype was seen a few times. The chain recombines TRBV6-5 with TRBJ1-1, with D unclear. The CDR3 is 14 amino acids. Per germline, CDR1 MNHEY and CDR2 SVGAGI. The germline V and J ends were trimmed by 4 bases and 4 bases, with 13 bases remaining between them. The CDR3 protein is CASSSFPDGTEAFF. For the CDR3, the DNA is TGTGCCAGCAGTTCCTTCCCGGACGGCACTGAAGCTTTCTTT.

This rearrangement joins TRBV6-2 or TRBV6-3 to TRBJ2-5, with TRBD2 matching 11 bases. Germline-derived CDR1 and CDR2 are MNHEY and SVGEGT. J gave up 2 bases and V 5 bases, and 4 bases lay outside the gene matches. The CDR3 runs to 15 residues. As DNA, the CDR3 is TGTGCCAGCAGTATGGGACTAGCGGTACAAGAGACCCAGTACTTC. Translation gives CASSMGLAVQETQYF.

This clonotype came up a few times. The chain employs TRBV19 and TRBJ2-5, with 7 bases lining up with TRBD2. The V segment lost 8 bases and the J segment 0 bases; nucleotides outside the gene matches: 12. This CDR3 has 16 amino acids. Germline V lookup: CDR1 LNHDA, CDR2 SQIVND (reference sequence). CDR3 amino acids: CASRSVSGLYQETQYF. The CDR3 bases are TGTGCCAGTCGGTCGGTTAGCGGGCTGTACCAAGAGACCCAGTACTTC.

The CDR3 nucleotides are TGTGCCAGCAGCTTAGCGTCCCAGGGCAACTACAATGAGCAGTTCTTC. Its protein is CASSLASQGNYNEQFF. V gene TRBV7-8 combines with J gene TRBJ2-1; D possibly corresponds to TRBD1 (5 bases). CDR3 length equals 16 residues. Germline loops: CDR1 SGHVS, CDR2 FQNEAQ. The V end lost 0 bases, the J end lost 3 bases, and 12 bases lay between the germline ends.

This clonotype turned up a few times. The chain is built from TRBV10-3 and TRBJ2-3; 10 bases match TRBD1. The V and J ends lost 7 bases and 4 bases, in that order; junction bases with no gene match: 8. The germline gives CDR1 ENHRY, CDR2 SYGVKD. The CDR3 loop spans 15 amino acids. CDR3 DNA sequence: TGTGCCATCAAGCTGACAGGGGGCATTGCAGATACGCAGTATTTT. Residues: CAIKLTGGIADTQYF.

This clonotype has at least ten counts. The chain is built from TRBV20-1 and TRBJ2-3; TRBD2 matches 11 bases. The CDR3 contains 16 residues. Trimming cost V 1 base and J 5 bases; bases outside gene matches: 8. CDR1 is DFQATT and CDR2 is SNEGSKA in the germline V gene (reference sequence). Written as DNA, the CDR3 is TGCAGTGCTAGAGGGGGGACTAGCGGAACCATAGATACGCAGTATTTT. Its protein is CSARGGTSGTIDTQYF.

The chain carries TRBV20-1 and TRBJ1-1, with D unclear. This CDR3 contains 13 residues. Germline CDR1 reads DFQATT; CDR2 reads SNEGSKA (reference sequence). Trimming shortened V by 2 bases and J by 6 bases, and 13 bases separated the two germline ends. CDR3 bases: TGCAGTGCTAGAAGAGTAGAGGAAGCTGAAGCTTTCTTT. Translating it yields CSARRVEEAEAFF.

There are a few counts of this clonotype. The V call is TRBV7-9, the J call TRBJ1-1; maybe TRBD1 (6 bases). This CDR3 has 17 amino acids. V was cut by 1 base and J by 4 bases, with 19 bases left in between. Germline loops: CDR1 SEHNR, CDR2 FQNEAQ (reference sequence). The CDR3 region has the DNA TGTGCCAGCAGCTTAGACAGTTTTGCGGGGGCGGGCACTGAAGCTTTCTTT. It encodes CASSLDSFAGAGTEAFF.

This rearrangement joins TRBV10-3 to TRBJ2-2, with 9 bases that match TRBD2. The CDR3 extends over 16 amino acids. V dropped 4 bases and J dropped 4; count of bases not matched to a gene: 7. Looked up from germline, CDR1 is ENHRY and CDR2 is SYGVKD. The chain's CDR3 is CAISVVAGDITGELFF. The CDR3 bases are TGTGCCATCAGTGTAGTAGCGGGAGACATCACCGGGGAGCTGTTTTTT.

The chain links TRBV27 to TRBJ2-1, with 12 bases identical to TRBD2. Trimming at V came to 7 bases and at J to 6 bases, leaving 4 bases not matched to a gene. Per the germline V gene, CDR1 is MNHEY and CDR2 is SMNVEV (reference sequence). CDR3 length: 14 residues. The CDR3 loop reads CASTRLAGVNEQFF. CDR3 DNA: TGTGCCAGCACCAGACTAGCGGGAGTCAATGAGCAGTTCTTC.

This clonotype was found a few times. The rearrangement links TRBV6-4 to TRBJ2-1; tentatively, D is TRBD2 (5 bases). This CDR3 spans 16 amino acids. Germline CDR1 MRHNA, CDR2 SNTAGT. Trimming took off 5 bases at V and 7 bases at J, with 21 bases between the two ends. As DNA, the CDR3 is TGTGCCAGCAGTCCCCGCCCGGCTAGCCTCCAGAATGAGCAGTTCTTC. Its protein product is CASSPRPASLQNEQFF.

This clonotype was recorded a few times. The rearrangement links TRBV5-5 to TRBJ1-1; D perhaps matches TRBD1 (6 bases). The CDR3 sequence is 18 residues long. Germline loops: CDR1 SGHKS, CDR2 YYEKEE (reference sequence). Trimming removed 0 bases at V and 4 bases at J, with 22 bases between. This CDR3 is CASSLVEFGGGGSTEAFF. The CDR3 DNA is TGTGCCAGCAGCTTGGTAGAATTCGGGGGAGGGGGGAGCACTGAAGCTTTCTTT.

The chain recombines TRBV28 with TRBJ2-1; 8 nucleotides line up with TRBD2. Trimming at V came to 6 bases and at J to 4 bases, leaving 20 bases not matched to a gene. Germline assignment: CDR1 MDHEN and CDR2 SYDVKM. The CDR3 length is 19 residues. This CDR3 is CASRRSSAGVRQRYNEQFF. The CDR3 DNA is TGTGCCAGCAGGAGGTCCTCAGCGGGAGTACGACAGCGATACAATGAGCAGTTCTTC.

The chain couples TRBV28 to TRBJ2-7; D remains ambiguous. The CDR3 runs to 16 residues. Trimming removed 6 bases from V and 0 bases from J, with 18 bases in between. The germline CDR1 and CDR2 sequences are MDHEN and SYDVKM. The CDR3 reads CASSSPGYPISYEQYF. Here the CDR3 DNA reads TGTGCCAGCAGCTCTCCGGGTTACCCCATCTCCTACGAGCAGTACTTC.

The chain links TRBV12-3 or TRBV12-4 to TRBJ1-1; no clear D. The CDR3 length is 13 residues. The V end lost 5 bases, the J end lost 4 bases, and 11 bases lay between the germline ends. The CDR3 loop is CASSPLKSTEAFF. CDR3 coding DNA: TGTGCCAGCAGTCCCCTTAAGAGCACTGAAGCTTTCTTT.

This clonotype appeared many times. The V gene is TRBV5-1, the J gene TRBJ1-2, with D tentatively TRBD1 (5 bases). V lost 4 bases and J lost 4, with 14 bases in between. The CDR3 length is 14 residues. CDR1 is SGHRS and CDR2 is YFSETQ in the germline V gene. The DNA for the CDR3 is TGCGCCAGCAGCAGGCCAGGGAGTGGCTATGGCTACACCTTC. As protein: CASSRPGSGYGYTF. The full variable domain, rest sourced from reference TRBV5-1 and TRBJ1-2, is KAGVTQTPRYLIKTRGQQVTLSCSPISGHRSVSWYQQTPGQGLQFLFEYFSETQRNKGNFPGRFSGRQFSNSRSEMNVSTLELGDSALYLCASSRPGSGYGYTFGSGTRLTVV.

This clonotype was observed a handful of times. The chain couples TRBV11-2 to TRBJ2-3, with TRBD2 matching 15 bases. This CDR3 comprises 17 residues. Per germline, CDR1 SGHAT and CDR2 FQNNGV. V shed 6 bases and J 4 bases; nucleotides not matched to a gene: 8. CDR3: CASRKPGTSGRSDTQYF. DNA for the CDR3: TGTGCCAGCAGAAAGCCCGGGACTAGCGGGAGGTCAGATACGCAGTATTTT.

This chain uses TRBV7-2 with TRBJ2-1, with a tentative D call TRBD1 (5 bases). This CDR3 contains 15 residues. Germline CDR1 SGHTA, CDR2 FQGNSA. The V and J ends lost 1 base and 10 bases respectively, with 17 bases between them. This chain's CDR3 is CASSLGSGRAREQFF. In DNA, the CDR3 is TGTGCCAGCAGCTTAGGGTCGGGCAGGGCGCGGGAGCAGTTCTTC.

This clonotype was counted at least ten times. This chain links TRBV5-5 with TRBJ2-5, with no clear D. From germline, CDR1 is SGHKS and CDR2 YYEKEE (reference sequence). Trimming removed 2 bases from V and 0 bases from J, with 5 bases in between. This CDR3 has 13 residues. CDR3 protein: CASSFGYQETQYF. CDR3 nucleotide sequence: TGTGCCAGCAGCTTTGGGTACCAAGAGACCCAGTACTTC.

The chain has TRBV7-2 and TRBJ2-5; tentatively, D is TRBD1 (6 bases). Germline assignment: CDR1 SGHTA and CDR2 FQGNSA. The CDR3 consists of 14 residues. Trimming pared 3 bases from V and 5 bases from J, leaving 13 bases between. The CDR3 loop reads CASSFRDTLETQYF. CDR3 nucleotides: TGTGCCAGCAGCTTCAGGGACACGCTCGAGACCCAGTACTTC.

The J gene is TRBJ2-5, the V gene TRBV28; TRBD2 aligns across 13 bases. The CDR3 length is 15 residues. V was clipped by 10 bases and J by 4 bases; unmatched bases: 9. Germline CDR1 is MDHEN and CDR2 is SYDVKM. CDR3 amino acids: CATRTSGSFGETQYF. CDR3 bases: TGTGCCACCCGGACTAGCGGGAGTTTTGGAGAGACCCAGTACTTC.

The genes are TRBV27 and TRBJ1-2, with D perhaps TRBD1 (5 bases). Germline V lookup: CDR1 MNHEY, CDR2 SMNVEV (reference sequence). Trimming stripped 3 bases from V and 7 bases from J, with 15 bases between. The CDR3 length is 14 residues. CDR3 sequence reads: CASSFMSGRGGYTF. DNA for the CDR3: TGTGCCAGCAGTTTTATGTCCGGGAGGGGTGGCTACACCTTC.

This clonotype was seen a handful of times. The chain employs TRBV4-3 and TRBJ2-1; 7 bases agree with TRBD1. V shed 1 base and J 2 bases; nucleotides not matched to a gene: 5. In germline, CDR1 is LGHNA, CDR2 YSLEER. CDR3 length: 16 amino acids. CDR3 in amino acids: CASSQAPTGTYNEQFF. CDR3 sequence (DNA): TGCGCCAGCAGCCAAGCGCCGACAGGGACCTACAATGAGCAGTTCTTC.

This clonotype was seen a single time. The chain employs TRBV28 and TRBJ1-5; 8 positions match TRBD1. The V segment lost 5 bases and the J segment 8 bases; nucleotides outside the gene matches: 5. The CDR3 contains 13 residues. Looked up from germline, CDR1 is MDHEN and CDR2 is SYDVKM. The CDR3 here is CASSLTGGEPQHF. In nucleotides, the CDR3 is TGTGCCAGCAGTCTAACAGGGGGGGAGCCCCAGCATTTT.

This clonotype was recorded many times. This sequence joins TRBV5-1 and TRBJ2-7, with D possibly being TRBD1 (5 bases). The CDR3 runs to 13 residues. The germline CDR1 and CDR2 sequences are SGHRS and YFSETQ. The germline V and J ends were trimmed by 2 bases and 5 bases, with 11 bases remaining between them. In nucleotides, the CDR3 is TGCGCCAGCAGCTTCCAGGGTTTGGACGAGCAGTACTTC. Protein product: CASSFQGLDEQYF. The variable domain in full, completed from reference TRBV5-1 and TRBJ2-7, reads KAGVTQTPRYLIKTRGQQVTLSCSPISGHRSVSWYQQTPGQGLQFLFEYFSETQRNKGNFPGRFSGRQFSNSRSEMNVSTLELGDSALYLCASSFQGLDEQYFGPGTRLTVT.

This chain joins TRBV4-1 and TRBJ1-1, with a possible D match to TRBD1 (6 bases). The CDR3 is 16 residues long. CDR1 MGHRA and CDR2 YSYEKL come from the germline V gene. V was pared by 0 bases and J by 1 base, with 12 bases between. DNA of the CDR3: TGCGCCAGCAGCCAAGAGAGCAGGGGTTGGAACACTGAAGCTTTCTTT. Encoded protein: CASSQESRGWNTEAFF.

The sample holds a few counts of this clonotype. This rearrangement joins TRBV4-2 to TRBJ1-6; D is unclear. V was trimmed by 0 bases and J by 7 bases, leaving 13 bases between them. The CDR3 loop spans 16 amino acids. From germline, CDR1 is LGHNA and CDR2 YNFKEQ. In DNA, the CDR3 is TGTGCCAGCAGCCAAGAGCCCGTCGGACTGAATTCACCCCTCCACTTT. Encoded protein: CASSQEPVGLNSPLHF.

The chain uses TRBV11-2 and TRBJ1-2; no definite D call. This CDR3 is 16 amino acids long. Trimming cost V 6 bases and J 0 bases, with 17 bases left between them. From germline, CDR1 is SGHAT and CDR2 FQNNGV. The CDR3 reads CASRLGADGSNYGYTF. The CDR3, as DNA: TGTGCCAGCAGACTTGGCGCGGACGGCTCTAACTATGGCTACACCTTC.

The gene calls are TRBV20-1 and TRBJ2-7; 8 bases are a match to TRBD2. V lost 4 bases, J lost 6 bases, and 11 bases stayed unmatched. The CDR3 sequence is 14 residues long. The germline CDR1 and CDR2 sequences are DFQATT and SNEGSKA (reference sequence). The CDR3 loop reads CSATPPGGPGEQYF. The CDR3 coding sequence is TGCAGTGCTACTCCCCCGGGAGGGCCGGGCGAGCAGTACTTC.